One and the same sample provided the 27 T cell receptor beta chains below, sequenced in a study of T cell responses to AZD1222 COVID-19 vaccine. Sequencing was performed with immunoSEQ multiplex PCR; in TCRdb, only in-frame clones are kept and a portion is missing. Of about 120,000 clones detected, just over 85% appear once; the ten largest clones hold approximately 10%. Sequencing used peripheral blood, obtained on day 0 of AZD1222 vaccination. The source is an adult in good health.

The chain recombines TRBV3-1 (or the pseudogene TRBV3-2) with TRBJ2-3; unclear D gene. This CDR3 has 21 residues. CDR1 LGHDT and CDR2 YNNKEL come from the germline V gene (reference sequence). V dropped 0 bases and J dropped 3 bases, with 28 bases sitting between them. The CDR3 bases are TGTGCCAGCAGCCAAGAAAGCCCTGGCTTGGTAACAGAAGCCAGGACAGATACGCAGTATTTT. The encoded protein is CASSQESPGLVTEARTDTQYF.

The J gene is TRBJ1-1, the V gene TRBV7-9, with D unresolved. Trimming removed 1 base from V and 5 bases from J, with 11 bases in between. Germline CDR1 and CDR2: SEHNR and FQNEAQ (reference sequence). This CDR3 comprises 14 residues. CDR3 DNA: TGTGCCAGCAGCTTAGAGACTCCGGGGACTGAAGCTTTCTTT. Translating gives CASSLETPGTEAFF.

The chain employs TRBV28 and TRBJ1-5; a weak D match, TRBD1 (5 bases). This CDR3 comprises 13 residues. V was cut by 4 bases and J by 5 bases, with 9 bases left in between. The germline gives CDR1 MDHEN, CDR2 SYDVKM. DNA for the CDR3: TGTGCCAGCAGTTATGCGGGGGATCAGCCCCAGCATTTT. Amino acid sequence: CASSYAGDQPQHF.

CDR3 in DNA: TGTGCCAGCAGTTACTCCAGGGTCACTGAAGCTTTCTTT. This sequence encodes CASSYSRVTEAFF. V usage is TRBV6-5 and J usage is TRBJ1-1; maybe TRBD1 (5 bases). V was trimmed by 0 bases and J by 4 bases, leaving 6 bases between them. This CDR3 is 13 amino acids long. Germline V gene sequence: CDR1 MNHEY, CDR2 SVGAGI.

The chain uses TRBV28 and TRBJ1-1; possible D gene TRBD1, 6 bases. This CDR3 spans 14 amino acids. Germline V gene lookup returns CDR1 MDHEN and CDR2 SYDVKM. Deletions cut 6 bases from V and 6 bases from J, with 17 bases between. The DNA for the CDR3 is TGTGCCAGCAGGCCTGGACAGAGAACCTCTGAAGCTTTCTTT. Translation: CASRPGQRTSEAFF.

This chain uses TRBV5-5 with TRBJ2-1; maybe TRBD1 (6 bases). CDR3 length: 12 amino acids. V was clipped by 5 bases and J by 6 bases, with 9 bases between them. From germline, CDR1 is SGHKS and CDR2 YYEKEE (reference sequence). CDR3 in DNA: TGTGCCAGCAGTTCGGACAGCAATGAGCAGTTCTTC. This encodes CASSSDSNEQFF.

The V call is TRBV5-5, the J call TRBJ2-2, with 10 bases that match TRBD1. The CDR3 is made up of 16 amino acids. J gave up 3 bases and V 4 bases, and 6 bases lay outside the gene matches. Germline V CDR1 and CDR2: SGHKS, YYEKEE (reference sequence). This chain's CDR3 is CASSRRGTGDTGELFF. The CDR3 DNA reads as TGTGCCAGCAGCCGACGCGGGACAGGGGACACCGGGGAGCTGTTTTTT.

The chain combines TRBV30 with TRBJ2-5, with TRBD2 identical over 8 bases. The J segment lost 2 bases and the V segment lost 2 bases, leaving 7 bases of the junction unmatched. This CDR3 has 15 amino acids. Germline V lookup: CDR1 GTSNPN, CDR2 SVGIG (reference sequence). CDR3 amino acids: CAWSSGGAVQETQYF. CDR3 DNA sequence: TGTGCCTGGAGTTCCGGGGGGGCGGTACAAGAGACCCAGTACTTC.

The chain links TRBV5-1 to TRBJ1-2; no clear D gene. The V gene lost 0 bases and the J gene lost 6 bases, with 9 bases spanning the gap. The CDR3 loop spans 13 amino acids. The germline V gene has CDR1 SGHRS and CDR2 YFSETQ. CDR3 region: CASSLAELNGYTF. CDR3 nucleotide sequence: TGCGCCAGCAGCTTGGCAGAGTTAAATGGCTACACCTTC.

This clone was counted only a few times. This chain uses TRBV7-9 with TRBJ1-6; no clear D gene. Per germline, CDR1 SEHNR and CDR2 FQNEAQ (reference sequence). Deletions cut 1 base from V and 8 bases from J, with 3 bases between. The CDR3 extends over 12 amino acids. For the CDR3, the DNA is TGTGCCAGCAGCTTAGGCGATTCACCCCTCCACTTT. Protein product: CASSLGDSPLHF.

Only a few counts were recorded for this clone. This chain links TRBV7-2 with TRBJ2-7, with D perhaps being TRBD1 or TRBD2 (5 bases each). The germline V and J ends were trimmed by 2 bases and 3 bases, with 11 bases remaining between them. Germline V gives CDR1 SGHTA, CDR2 FQGNSA. The length of the CDR3 is 14 residues. Written as DNA, the CDR3 is TGTGCCAGCAGCTTAATTGGGACGGACTACGAGCAGTACTTC. Translated: CASSLIGTDYEQYF. Combining the CDR3 with reference TRBV7-2 and TRBJ2-7 gives the whole variable domain GAGVSQSPSNKVTEKGKDVELRCDPISGHTALYWYRQSLGQGLEFLIYFQGNSAPDKSGLPSDRFSAERTGGSVSTLTIQRTQQEDSAVYLCASSLIGTDYEQYFGPGTRLTVT.

CDR3: CASSTSGTGEAFF. CDR3 nucleotides: TGTGCCAGCAGCACTTCCGGGACAGGGGAAGCTTTCTTT. The rearrangement uses TRBV7-8 and TRBJ1-1, with 9 bases that match TRBD1. The J segment lost 8 bases and the V segment lost 5 bases, leaving 6 bases of the junction unmatched. The germline CDR1 and CDR2 sequences are SGHVS and FQNEAQ. The CDR3 spans 13 residues.

The rearrangement links TRBV4-3 to TRBJ1-1, with D unresolved. V gave up 4 bases and J gave up 3 bases, with 15 bases separating them. Germline loops: CDR1 LGHNA, CDR2 YSLEER. There are 15 residues in the CDR3. CDR3 in DNA: TGCGCCAGCAGCCGCGTACAGACCGAGGACACTGAAGCTTTCTTT. As protein: CASSRVQTEDTEAFF.

This clone was found a few times. The chain has TRBV12-3 or TRBV12-4 and TRBJ1-3, with D possibly matching TRBD1 (5 bases). This CDR3 contains 13 residues. Between the trimmed V and J ends, which lost 6 bases and 5 bases, there was a span of 11 bases. CDR3 DNA sequence: TGTGCCAGCAGCCGGGGGGGGAGAAACACCATATATTTT. It translates to CASSRGGRNTIYF.

Only one count was recorded for this clone. The chain couples TRBV19 to TRBJ2-1; no clear D. Between the trimmed V and J ends, which lost 0 bases and 0 bases, there was a span of 6 bases. Germline values: CDR1 LNHDA, CDR2 SQIVND (reference sequence). This CDR3 spans 15 amino acids. CDR3 sequence (DNA): TGTGCCAGTAGTATAGACAGAAGCTCCTACAATGAGCAGTTCTTC. Amino acids: CASSIDRSSYNEQFF.

CDR3 region: CASSPWTSGPEQFF. Written as DNA, the CDR3 is TGCGCCAGCAGCCCGTGGACTAGCGGCCCTGAGCAGTTCTTC. The chain carries TRBV5-1 and TRBJ2-1, with 10 nucleotides matching TRBD2. The V gene end was trimmed by 4 bases and the J gene end by 9 bases; junction bases not matched to a gene: 7. CDR1 is SGHRS, CDR2 YFSETQ, per germline. The CDR3 is made up of 14 amino acids.

The CDR3 DNA follows: TGTGCCAGCACGTGGGGCTACGAGCAGTACTTC. Its protein is CASTWGYEQYF. The chain couples TRBV6-5 to TRBJ2-7; no definite D call. V was trimmed by 7 bases and J by 3 bases, leaving 7 bases between them. Per the germline V gene, CDR1 is MNHEY and CDR2 is SVGAGI. The CDR3 is 11 residues long.

The V gene is TRBV7-2, the J gene TRBJ2-3; no clear D. In germline, CDR1 is SGHTA, CDR2 FQGNSA. The CDR3 runs 16 residues. V gave up 0 bases and J gave up 1 base, with 11 bases separating them. The CDR3 DNA reads TGTGCCAGCAGCTTAGCGCTGAGGATCGGCACAGATACGCAGTATTTT. Amino acid sequence: CASSLALRIGTDTQYF. Complete variable domain (other parts from reference TRBV7-2 and TRBJ2-3): GAGVSQSPSNKVTEKGKDVELRCDPISGHTALYWYRQSLGQGLEFLIYFQGNSAPDKSGLPSDRFSAERTGGSVSTLTIQRTQQEDSAVYLCASSLALRIGTDTQYFGPGTRLTVL.

The chain links TRBV12-5 to TRBJ2-7, with D perhaps matching TRBD1 (5 bases). Trimming left V 2 bases short and J 2 bases short, with 19 bases between. There are 17 residues in the CDR3. The germline V gene has CDR1 LGHNT and CDR2 FRNRAP. The CDR3, as DNA: TGTGCTAGTGGTTTGTTGACACTGGCAGGGATTACCTACGAGCAGTACTTC. Its protein product is CASGLLTLAGITYEQYF.

The chain links TRBV30 to TRBJ1-2, with TRBD1 matching 8 bases. The CDR3 is 14 residues long. Germline loops: CDR1 GTSNPN, CDR2 SVGIG (reference sequence). The junction had 7 bases not matched to a gene; V was cut back by 3 bases and J by 4 bases. In DNA form, the CDR3 reads TGTGCCTGGAGAAAACAGGGGGTTCTCTATGGCTACACCTTC. This gives the protein CAWRKQGVLYGYTF.

The genes are TRBV18 and TRBJ2-2; D is uncertain. The CDR3 covers 15 residues. Germline V gene sequence: CDR1 KGHSH, CDR2 LQKENI. Trimming left V 1 base short and J 6 bases short, with 12 bases between. CDR3 loop: CASSPRYQDPGELFF. The CDR3, as DNA: TGTGCCAGCTCACCACGTTATCAGGACCCCGGGGAGCTGTTTTTT.

The V call is TRBV3-1 (or the pseudogene TRBV3-2), the J call TRBJ1-3; tentative D call: TRBD1 (6 bases). V was trimmed by 4 bases and J by 4 bases, leaving 14 bases between them. CDR1 is LGHDT, CDR2 YNNKEL, per germline (reference sequence). The CDR3 loop spans 15 amino acids. The CDR3 sequence: CASSRRGGSGNTIYF. The CDR3 DNA sequence: TGTGCCAGCAGCCGCCGAGGGGGGTCCGGAAACACCATATATTTT.

V usage is TRBV18 and J usage is TRBJ2-4; D remains ambiguous. Looked up from germline, CDR1 is KGHSH and CDR2 is LQKENI. V was shortened by 1 base and J by 8 bases, with 12 bases between the two germline ends. This CDR3 is built from 14 residues. CDR3 bases: TGTGCCAGCTCACCACGGGAAGGGTACGACATTCAGTACTTC. It yields the protein CASSPREGYDIQYF.

The chain employs TRBV6-6 and TRBJ1-5; a possible D gene is TRBD1 (6 bases). Germline V gene sequence: CDR1 MNHNY, CDR2 SVGAGI (reference sequence). V was clipped by 5 bases and J by 0 bases, with 20 bases between them. This CDR3 is built from 18 residues. CDR3 nucleotides: TGTGCCAGCAGTCTACTTCGAGGGGGAGGAGGTAGCAATCAGCCCCAGCATTTT. This translates into CASSLLRGGGGSNQPQHF.

The rearrangement links TRBV7-8 to TRBJ2-5; perhaps TRBD2 as D (5 bases). Trimming removed 4 bases from V and 1 base from J, with 10 bases in between. Germline CDR1 SGHVS, CDR2 FQNEAQ. The CDR3 totals 14 residues. The CDR3 here is CASSSTGFQETQYF. CDR3 coding DNA: TGTGCCAGCAGCTCGACGGGGTTCCAAGAGACCCAGTACTTC.

The V gene is TRBV6-5, the J gene TRBJ1-1, with a tentative D call TRBD1 (5 bases). Germline V gives CDR1 MNHEY, CDR2 SVGAGI. Trimming left V 7 bases short and J 6 bases short, with 21 bases between. This CDR3 is 15 amino acids long. The CDR3 DNA reads as TGTGCCAGCATGGGGGGGACGGCCCCCATTGCTGAAGCTTTCTTT. Protein: CASMGGTAPIAEAFF.

V is TRBV6-5 and J is TRBJ1-5, with a tentative D call TRBD1 (6 bases). Between the trimmed V and J ends, which lost 6 bases and 3 bases, there was a span of 15 bases. Germline loops: CDR1 MNHEY, CDR2 SVGAGI. This CDR3 has 15 residues. The CDR3 is CASSDAGQTNQPQHF. The CDR3, as DNA: TGTGCCAGCAGCGACGCCGGACAGACCAATCAGCCCCAGCATTTT.